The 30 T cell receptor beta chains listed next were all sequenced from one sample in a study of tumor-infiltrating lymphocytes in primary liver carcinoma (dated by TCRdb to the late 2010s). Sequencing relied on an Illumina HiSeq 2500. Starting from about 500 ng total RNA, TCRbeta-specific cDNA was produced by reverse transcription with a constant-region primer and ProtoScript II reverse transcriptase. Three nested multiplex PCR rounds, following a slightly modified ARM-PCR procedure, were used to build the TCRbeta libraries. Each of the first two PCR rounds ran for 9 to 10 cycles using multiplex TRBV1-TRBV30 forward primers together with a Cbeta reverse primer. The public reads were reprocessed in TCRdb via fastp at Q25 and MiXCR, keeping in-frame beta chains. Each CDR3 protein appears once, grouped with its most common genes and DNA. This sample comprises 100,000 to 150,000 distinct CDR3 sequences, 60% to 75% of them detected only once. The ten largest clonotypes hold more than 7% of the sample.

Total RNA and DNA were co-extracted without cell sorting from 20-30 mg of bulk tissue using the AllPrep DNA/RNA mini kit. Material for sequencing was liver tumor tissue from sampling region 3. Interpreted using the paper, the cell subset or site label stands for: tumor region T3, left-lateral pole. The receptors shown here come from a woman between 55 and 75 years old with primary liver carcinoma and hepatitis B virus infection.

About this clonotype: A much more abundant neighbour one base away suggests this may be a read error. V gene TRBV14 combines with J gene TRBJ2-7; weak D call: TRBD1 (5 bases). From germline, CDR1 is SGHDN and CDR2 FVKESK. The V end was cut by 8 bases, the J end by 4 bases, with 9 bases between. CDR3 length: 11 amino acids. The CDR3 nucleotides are TGTGCCAGCGGACAATTTTACGAGCAGTACTTC. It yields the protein CASGQFYEQYF.

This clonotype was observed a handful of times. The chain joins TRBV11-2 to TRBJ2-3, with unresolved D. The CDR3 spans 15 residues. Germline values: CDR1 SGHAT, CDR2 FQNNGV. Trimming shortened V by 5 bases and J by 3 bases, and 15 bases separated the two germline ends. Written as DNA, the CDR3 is TGTGCCAGCAGCCTTACTGGGGAAGCTACAGATACGCAGTATTTT. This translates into CASSLTGEATDTQYF.

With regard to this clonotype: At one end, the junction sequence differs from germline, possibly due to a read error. The CDR3: CASSLSPSGAENRPQHF. The CDR3, as DNA: TGTGCCAGCAGCTTAAGCCCATCGGGGGCTGAGAATCGGCCCCAGCATTTT. The chain joins TRBV11-2 to TRBJ1-5; a possible D gene is TRBD1 (6 bases). This CDR3 contains 17 residues. Germline V lookup: CDR1 SGHAT, CDR2 FQNNGV.

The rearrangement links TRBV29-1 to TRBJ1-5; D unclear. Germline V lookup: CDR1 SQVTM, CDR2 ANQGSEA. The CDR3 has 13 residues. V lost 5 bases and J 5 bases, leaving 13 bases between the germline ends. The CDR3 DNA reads TGCAGCGTTATCGCACAGCCTGATCAGCCCCAGCATTTT. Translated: CSVIAQPDQPQHF.

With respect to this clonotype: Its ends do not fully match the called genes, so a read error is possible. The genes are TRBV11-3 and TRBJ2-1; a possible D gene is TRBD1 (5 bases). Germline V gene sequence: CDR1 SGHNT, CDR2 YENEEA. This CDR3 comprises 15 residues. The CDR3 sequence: CASSLGAQGCTEQFF. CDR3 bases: TGCGCCAGCAGCTTAGGGGCCCAGGGTTGCACGGAGCAGTTCTTC. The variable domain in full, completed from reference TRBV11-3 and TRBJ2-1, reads EAGVVQSPRYKIIEKKQPVAFWCNPISGHNTLYWYLQNLGQGPELLIRYENEEAVDDSQLPKDRFSAERLKGVDSTLKIQPAELGDSAVYLCASSLGAQGCTEQFFGPGTRLTVL.

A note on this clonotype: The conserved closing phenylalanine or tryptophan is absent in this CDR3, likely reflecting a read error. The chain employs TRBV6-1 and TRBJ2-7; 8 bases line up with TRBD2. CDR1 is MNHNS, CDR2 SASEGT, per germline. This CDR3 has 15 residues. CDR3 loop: CGSSEASGSSYEQYI. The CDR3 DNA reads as TGTGGCAGTAGTGAGGCGAGCGGGAGCTCCTACGAGCAGTACATC.

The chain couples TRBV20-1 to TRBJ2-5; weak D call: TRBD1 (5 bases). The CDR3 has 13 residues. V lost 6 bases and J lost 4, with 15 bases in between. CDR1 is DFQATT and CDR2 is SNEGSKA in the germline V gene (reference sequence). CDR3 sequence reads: CSAADPGLETQYF. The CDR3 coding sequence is TGCAGTGCAGCCGATCCAGGGTTAGAGACCCAGTACTTC.

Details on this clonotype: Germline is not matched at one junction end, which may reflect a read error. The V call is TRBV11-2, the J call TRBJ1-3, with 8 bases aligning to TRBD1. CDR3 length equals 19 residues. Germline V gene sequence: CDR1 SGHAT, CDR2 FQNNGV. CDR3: CANSSRPDRVAYSGSTIYF. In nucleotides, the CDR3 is TGTGCCAACAGCTCACGCCCGGACAGGGTAGCGTACTCTGGAAGCACCATATATTTT. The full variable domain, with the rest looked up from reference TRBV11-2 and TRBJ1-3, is EAGVAQSPRYKIIEKRQSVAFWCNPISGHATLYWYQQILGQGPKLLIQFQNNGVVDDSQLPKDRFSAERLKGVDSTLKIQPAKLEDSAVYLCANSSRPDRVAYSGSTIYFGEGSWLTVV.

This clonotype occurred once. As DNA, the CDR3 is TGCAGCGTTGAAGGGGGACAGGATGCAGATACGCAGTATTTT. Its translation is CSVEGGQDADTQYF. The rearrangement uses TRBV29-1 and TRBJ2-3, with 8 nucleotides matching TRBD1. This CDR3 comprises 14 residues. J gave up 4 bases and V 1 base, and 4 bases lay outside the gene matches. Germline lookup yields CDR1 SQVTM and CDR2 ANQGSEA.

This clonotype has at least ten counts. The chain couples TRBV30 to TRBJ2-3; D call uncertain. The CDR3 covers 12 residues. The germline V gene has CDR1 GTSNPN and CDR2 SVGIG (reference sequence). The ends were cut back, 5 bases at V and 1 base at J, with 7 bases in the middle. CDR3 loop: CAWAPGTDTQYF. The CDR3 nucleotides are TGTGCCTGGGCCCCCGGCACAGATACGCAGTATTTT.

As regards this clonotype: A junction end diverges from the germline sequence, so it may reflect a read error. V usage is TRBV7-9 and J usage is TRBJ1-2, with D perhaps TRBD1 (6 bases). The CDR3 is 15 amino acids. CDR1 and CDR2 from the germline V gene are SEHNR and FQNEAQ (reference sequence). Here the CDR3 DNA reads TGTGCCGGCAGCTTATGGGACAAGGAGGACTATGGCTACACCTTC. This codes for CAGSLWDKEDYGYTF.

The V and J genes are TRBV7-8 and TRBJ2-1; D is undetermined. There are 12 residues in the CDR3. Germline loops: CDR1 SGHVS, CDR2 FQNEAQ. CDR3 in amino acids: CVSSLGLSEQFF. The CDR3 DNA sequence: TGTGTCAGTAGCTTAGGTCTTAGCGAGCAGTTCTTC.

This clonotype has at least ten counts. The CDR3 loop is CSVETTGNWFGSGYTF. CDR3 in DNA: TGCAGCGTTGAAACGACAGGGAATTGGTTTGGGAGTGGCTACACCTTC. The chain employs TRBV29-1 and TRBJ1-2, with TRBD1 matching over 7 bases. Germline trimming cut 2 bases from V and 7 bases from J; bases unmatched to any gene: 16. Germline V CDR1 and CDR2: SQVTM, ANQGSEA. This CDR3 is 16 amino acids long.

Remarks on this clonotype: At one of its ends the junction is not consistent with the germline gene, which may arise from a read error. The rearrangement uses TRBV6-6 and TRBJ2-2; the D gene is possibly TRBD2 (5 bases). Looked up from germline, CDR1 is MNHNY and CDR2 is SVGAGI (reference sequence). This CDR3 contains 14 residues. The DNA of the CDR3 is TGTGCCAACATCCCACCAACGGGAACCGGGGAACTGTTTTTT. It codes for CANIPPTGTGELFF.

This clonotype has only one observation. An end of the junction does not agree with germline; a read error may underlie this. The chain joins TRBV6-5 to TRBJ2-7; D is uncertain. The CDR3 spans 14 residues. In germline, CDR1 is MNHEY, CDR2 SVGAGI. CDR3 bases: TGTGCCAGCAGTTACGGAGCAGAAGCCTACGAGCTGTATTTC. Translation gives CASSYGAEAYELYF.

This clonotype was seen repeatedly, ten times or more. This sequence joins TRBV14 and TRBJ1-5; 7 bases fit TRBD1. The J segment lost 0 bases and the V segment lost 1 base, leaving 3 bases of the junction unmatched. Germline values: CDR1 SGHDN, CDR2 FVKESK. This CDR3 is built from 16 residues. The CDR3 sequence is CASSQVKGASNQPQHF. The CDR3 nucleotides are TGTGCCAGCAGCCAAGTCAAGGGGGCTAGCAATCAGCCCCAGCATTTT.

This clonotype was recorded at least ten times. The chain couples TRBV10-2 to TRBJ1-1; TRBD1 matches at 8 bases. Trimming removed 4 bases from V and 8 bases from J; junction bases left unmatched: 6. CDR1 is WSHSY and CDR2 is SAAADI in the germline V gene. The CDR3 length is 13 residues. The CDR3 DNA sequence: TGCGCCAGCAGTGCACGGACAGGGACAGAAGCTTTCTTT. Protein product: CASSARTGTEAFF.

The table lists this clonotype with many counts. In nucleotides, the CDR3 is TGTGCCAGCAGTTTCAGTACGAACACCGGGGAGCTGTTTTTT. Translation: CASSFSTNTGELFF. The chain recombines TRBV12-3 or TRBV12-4 with TRBJ2-2; D gene unclear. V was cut by 3 bases and J by 0 bases, with 5 bases left in between. The length of the CDR3 is 14 residues.

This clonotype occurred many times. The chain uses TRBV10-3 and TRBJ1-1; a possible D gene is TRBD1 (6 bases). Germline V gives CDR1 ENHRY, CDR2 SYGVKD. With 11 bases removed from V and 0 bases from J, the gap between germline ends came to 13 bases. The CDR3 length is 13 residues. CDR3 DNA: TGTGCCTCGACCCAGGGGATGAACACTGAAGCTTTCTTT. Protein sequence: CASTQGMNTEAFF.

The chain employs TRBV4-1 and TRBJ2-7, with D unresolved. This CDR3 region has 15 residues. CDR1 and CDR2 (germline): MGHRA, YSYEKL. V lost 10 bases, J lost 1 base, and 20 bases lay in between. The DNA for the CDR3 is TGCGCCAACGGCCAAGAATGGAAGGAATCCTACGAGCAGTACTTC. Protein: CANGQEWKESYEQYF.

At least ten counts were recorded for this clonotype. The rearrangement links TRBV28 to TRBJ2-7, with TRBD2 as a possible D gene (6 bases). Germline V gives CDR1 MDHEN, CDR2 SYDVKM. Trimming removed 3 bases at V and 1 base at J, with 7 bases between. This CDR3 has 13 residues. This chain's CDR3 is CASSFAGSYEQYF. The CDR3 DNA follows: TGTGCCAGCAGTTTCGCGGGGTCCTACGAGCAGTACTTC.

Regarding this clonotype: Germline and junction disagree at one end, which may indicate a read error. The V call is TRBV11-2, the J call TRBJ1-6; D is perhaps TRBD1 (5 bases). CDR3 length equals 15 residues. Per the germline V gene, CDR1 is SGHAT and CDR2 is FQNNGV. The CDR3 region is CANSLETGGNSHLHF. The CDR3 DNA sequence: TGTGCCAACAGTTTAGAAACAGGAGGCAATTCACACCTCCACTTT.

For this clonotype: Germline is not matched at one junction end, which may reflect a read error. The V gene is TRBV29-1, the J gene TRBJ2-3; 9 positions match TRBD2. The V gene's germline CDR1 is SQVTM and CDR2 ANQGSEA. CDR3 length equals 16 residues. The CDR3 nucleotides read TGCAGCGTTGAAGGGGGAGTAGCGGGAGCCCCCGATACGCAATATTTT. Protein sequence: CSVEGGVAGAPDTQYF.

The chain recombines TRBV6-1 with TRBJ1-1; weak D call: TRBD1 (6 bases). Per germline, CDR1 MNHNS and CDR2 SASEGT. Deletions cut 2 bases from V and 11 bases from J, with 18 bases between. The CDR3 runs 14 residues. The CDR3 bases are TGTGCCAGCAGTGAACATGGGGGCTGGGGTCCGGCTTTCTTT. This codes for CASSEHGGWGPAFF.

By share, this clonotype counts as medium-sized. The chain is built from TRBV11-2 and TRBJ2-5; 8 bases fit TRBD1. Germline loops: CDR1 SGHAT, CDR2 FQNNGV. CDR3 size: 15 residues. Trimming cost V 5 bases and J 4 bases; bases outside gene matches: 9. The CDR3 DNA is TGTGCCAGCAGCCTGACGACAGGGGTGGGAGAGACCCAGTACTTC. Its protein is CASSLTTGVGETQYF. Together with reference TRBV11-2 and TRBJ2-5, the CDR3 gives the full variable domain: EAGVAQSPRYKIIEKRQSVAFWCNPISGHATLYWYQQILGQGPKLLIQFQNNGVVDDSQLPKDRFSAERLKGVDSTLKIQPAKLEDSAVYLCASSLTTGVGETQYFGPGTRLLVL.

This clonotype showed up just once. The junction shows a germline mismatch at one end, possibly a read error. The CDR3 region is CASTPRGGGSWETQYF. The CDR3 region has the DNA TGTGCAAGCACGCCCCGTGGTGGCGGAAGTTGGGAGACCCAGTACTTC. This chain joins TRBV11-2 and TRBJ2-5; D is unclear. The CDR3 contains 16 residues. Germline V gives CDR1 SGHAT, CDR2 FQNNGV.

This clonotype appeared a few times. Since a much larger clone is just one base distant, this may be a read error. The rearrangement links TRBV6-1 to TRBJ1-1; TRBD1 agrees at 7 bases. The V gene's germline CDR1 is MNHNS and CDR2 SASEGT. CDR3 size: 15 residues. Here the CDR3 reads CASIRATGYNTEGFF. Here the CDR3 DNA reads TGTGCCAGCATCCGCGCGACAGGGTATAACACTGAAGGTTTCTTT.

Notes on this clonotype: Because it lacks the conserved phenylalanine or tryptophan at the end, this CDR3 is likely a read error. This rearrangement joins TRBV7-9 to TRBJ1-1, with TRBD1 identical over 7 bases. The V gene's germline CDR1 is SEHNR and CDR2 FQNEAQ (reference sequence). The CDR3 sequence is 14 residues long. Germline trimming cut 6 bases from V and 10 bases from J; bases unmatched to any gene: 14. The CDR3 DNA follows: TGTGCCAGCAGTCCACAGGGGAGCGTTTCCGGAGCTTTCTCT. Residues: CASSPQGSVSGAFS.

The CDR3 spells CASTSPRIGGDGANVLTF. The CDR3 DNA follows: TGTGCCAGCACTTCACCCAGGATAGGGGGGGATGGGGCCAACGTCCTGACTTTC. The chain carries TRBV28 and TRBJ2-6; D is possibly TRBD2 (7 bases). CDR1 is MDHEN, CDR2 SYDVKM, per germline. The CDR3 spans 18 residues. Trimming stripped 7 bases from V and 3 bases from J, with 22 bases between.

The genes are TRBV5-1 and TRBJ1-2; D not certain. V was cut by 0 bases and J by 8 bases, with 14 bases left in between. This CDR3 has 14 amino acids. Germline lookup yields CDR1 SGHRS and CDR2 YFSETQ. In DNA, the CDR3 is TGCGCCAGCAGCTTGGGGGTGACGACGGTAGGCTACACCTTC. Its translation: CASSLGVTTVGYTF.